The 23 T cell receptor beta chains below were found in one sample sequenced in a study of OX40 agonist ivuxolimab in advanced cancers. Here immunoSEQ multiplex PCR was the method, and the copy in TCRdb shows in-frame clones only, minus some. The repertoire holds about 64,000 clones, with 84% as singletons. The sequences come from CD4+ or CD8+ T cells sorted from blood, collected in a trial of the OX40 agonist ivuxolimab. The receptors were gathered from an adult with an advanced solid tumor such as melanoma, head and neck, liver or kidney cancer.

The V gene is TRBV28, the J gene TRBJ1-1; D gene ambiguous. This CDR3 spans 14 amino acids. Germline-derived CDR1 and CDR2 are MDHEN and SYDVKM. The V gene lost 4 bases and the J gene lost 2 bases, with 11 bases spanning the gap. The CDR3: CASSSGGDNTEAFF. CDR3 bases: TGTGCCAGCAGTTCGGGCGGGGATAACACTGAAGCTTTCTTT.

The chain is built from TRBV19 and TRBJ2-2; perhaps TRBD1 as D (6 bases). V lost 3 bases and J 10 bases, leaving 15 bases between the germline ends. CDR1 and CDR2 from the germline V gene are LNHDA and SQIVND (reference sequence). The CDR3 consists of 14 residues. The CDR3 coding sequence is TGTGCCAGTAGTATGGGCTCAGGGACATCGGAGCTGTTTTTT. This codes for CASSMGSGTSELFF.

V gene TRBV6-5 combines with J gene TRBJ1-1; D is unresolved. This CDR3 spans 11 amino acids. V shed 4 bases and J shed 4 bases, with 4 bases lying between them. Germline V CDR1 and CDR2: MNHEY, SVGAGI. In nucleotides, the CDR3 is TGTGCCAGCAGTTGGGGCACTGAAGCTTTCTTT. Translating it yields CASSWGTEAFF.

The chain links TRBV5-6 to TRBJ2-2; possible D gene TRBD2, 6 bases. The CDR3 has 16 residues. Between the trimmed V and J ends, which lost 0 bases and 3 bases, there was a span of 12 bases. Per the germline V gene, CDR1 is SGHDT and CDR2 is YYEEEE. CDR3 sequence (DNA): TGTGCCAGCAGCTTGGATCGGGACTTCCACACCGGGGAGCTGTTTTTT. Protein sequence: CASSLDRDFHTGELFF.

The CDR3: CASSARTDNYGYTF. The CDR3 nucleotides are TGTGCCAGCAGCGCTCGGACCGATAACTATGGCTACACCTTC. This chain links TRBV11-3 with TRBJ1-2; no reliable D call. Deletions cut 5 bases from V and 1 base from J, with 11 bases between. Germline-derived CDR1 and CDR2 are SGHNT and YENEEA. There are 14 residues in the CDR3.

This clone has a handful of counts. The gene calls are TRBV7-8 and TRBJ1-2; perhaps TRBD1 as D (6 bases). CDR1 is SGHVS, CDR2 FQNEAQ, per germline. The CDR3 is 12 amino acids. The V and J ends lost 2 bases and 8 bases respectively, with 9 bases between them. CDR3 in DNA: TGTGCCAGCAGCTTATCAGGGGCCGGCTACACCTTC. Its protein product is CASSLSGAGYTF. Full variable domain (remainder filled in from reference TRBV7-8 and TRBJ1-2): GAGVSQSPRYKVAKRGQDVALRCDPISGHVSLFWYQQALGQGPEFLTYFQNEAQLDKSGLPSDRFFAERPEGSVSTLKIQRTQQEDSAVYLCASSLSGAGYTFGSGTRLTVV.

The CDR3 is CASGLGKRGSYNEQFF. Here the CDR3 DNA reads TGTGCTAGTGGTTTGGGGAAGCGGGGCTCCTACAATGAGCAGTTCTTC. This chain uses TRBV12-5 with TRBJ2-1; 7 nucleotides align to TRBD2. The CDR3 length is 16 residues. CDR1 is LGHNT and CDR2 is FRNRAP in the germline V gene. After removal of 1 base from V and 0 bases from J, the junction contained 3 bases not matched to a gene.

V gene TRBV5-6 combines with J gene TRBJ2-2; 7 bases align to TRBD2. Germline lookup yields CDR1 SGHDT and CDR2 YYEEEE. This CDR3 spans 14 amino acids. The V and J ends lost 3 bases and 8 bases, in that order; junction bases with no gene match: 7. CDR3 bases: TGTGCCAGCAGCTGGAGCGGGATCTTTGGGGAGCTGTTTTTT. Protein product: CASSWSGIFGELFF.

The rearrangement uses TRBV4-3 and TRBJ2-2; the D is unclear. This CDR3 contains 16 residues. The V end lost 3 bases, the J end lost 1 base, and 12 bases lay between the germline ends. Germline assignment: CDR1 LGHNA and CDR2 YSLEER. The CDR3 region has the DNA TGCGCCAGCAGCCACGTCCCTAGGGAGAACACCGGGGAGCTGTTTTTT. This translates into CASSHVPRENTGELFF.

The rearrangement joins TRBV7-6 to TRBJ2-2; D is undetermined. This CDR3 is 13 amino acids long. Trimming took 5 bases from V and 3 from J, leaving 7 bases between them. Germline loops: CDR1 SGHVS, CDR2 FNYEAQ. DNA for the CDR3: TGTGCCAGCAGCCCTTTGTACACCGGGGAGCTGTTTTTT. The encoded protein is CASSPLYTGELFF. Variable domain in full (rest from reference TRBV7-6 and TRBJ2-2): GAGVSQSPRYKVTKRGQDVALRCDPISGHVSLYWYRQALGQGPEFLTYFNYEAQQDKSGLPNDRFSAERPEGSISTLTIQRTEQRDSAMYRCASSPLYTGELFFGEGSRLTVL.

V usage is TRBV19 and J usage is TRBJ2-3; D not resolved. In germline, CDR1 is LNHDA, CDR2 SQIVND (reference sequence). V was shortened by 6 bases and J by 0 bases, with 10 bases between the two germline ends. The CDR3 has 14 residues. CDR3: CASRDLSSTDTQYF. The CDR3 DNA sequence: TGTGCCAGTAGGGATTTATCTAGCACAGATACGCAGTATTTT.

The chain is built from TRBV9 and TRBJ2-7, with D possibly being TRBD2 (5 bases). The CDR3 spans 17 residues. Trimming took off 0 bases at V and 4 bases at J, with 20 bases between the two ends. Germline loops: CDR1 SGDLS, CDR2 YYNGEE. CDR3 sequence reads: CASSVGLRTSNLYEQYF. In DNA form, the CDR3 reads TGTGCCAGCAGCGTAGGGCTCCGGACTTCCAACCTTTACGAGCAGTACTTC.

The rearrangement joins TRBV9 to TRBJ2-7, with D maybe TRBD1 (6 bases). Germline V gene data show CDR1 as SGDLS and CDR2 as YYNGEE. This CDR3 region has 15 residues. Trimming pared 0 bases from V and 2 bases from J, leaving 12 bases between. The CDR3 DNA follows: TGTGCCAGCAGCGTAGAGGGACACTGGGCCTACGAGCAGTACTTC. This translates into CASSVEGHWAYEQYF. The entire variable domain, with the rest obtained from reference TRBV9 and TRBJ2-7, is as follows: DSGVTQTPKHLITATGQRVTLRCSPRSGDLSVYWYQQSLDQGLQFLIQYYNGEERAKGNILERFSAQQFPDLHSELNLSSLELGDSALYFCASSVEGHWAYEQYFGPGTRLTVT.

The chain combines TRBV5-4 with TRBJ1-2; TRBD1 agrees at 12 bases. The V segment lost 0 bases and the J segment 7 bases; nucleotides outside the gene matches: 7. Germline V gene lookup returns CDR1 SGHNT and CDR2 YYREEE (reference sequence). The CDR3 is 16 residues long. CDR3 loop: CASSLASGQGAGGYTF. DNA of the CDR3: TGTGCCAGCAGCTTGGCATCGGGACAGGGGGCGGGTGGCTACACCTTC.

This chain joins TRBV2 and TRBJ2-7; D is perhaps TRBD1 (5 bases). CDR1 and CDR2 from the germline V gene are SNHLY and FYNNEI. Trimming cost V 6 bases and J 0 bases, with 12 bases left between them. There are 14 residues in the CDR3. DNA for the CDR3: TGTGCCAGCAGGCTCGACAGTAGCTCCTACGAGCAGTACTTC. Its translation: CASRLDSSSYEQYF.

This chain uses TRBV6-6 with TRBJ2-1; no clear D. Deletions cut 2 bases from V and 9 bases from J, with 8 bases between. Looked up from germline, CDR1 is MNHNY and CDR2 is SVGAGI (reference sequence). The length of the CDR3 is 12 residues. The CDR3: CASSYAVAEQFF. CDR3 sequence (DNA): TGTGCCAGCAGTTACGCAGTTGCTGAGCAGTTCTTC.

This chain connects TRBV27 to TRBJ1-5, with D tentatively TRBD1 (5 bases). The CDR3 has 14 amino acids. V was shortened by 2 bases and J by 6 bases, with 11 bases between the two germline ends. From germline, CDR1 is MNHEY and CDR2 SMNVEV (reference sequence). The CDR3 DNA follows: TGTGCCAGCAGTTTAGGTGGGACGGGTCAGCCCCAGCATTTT. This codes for CASSLGGTGQPQHF.

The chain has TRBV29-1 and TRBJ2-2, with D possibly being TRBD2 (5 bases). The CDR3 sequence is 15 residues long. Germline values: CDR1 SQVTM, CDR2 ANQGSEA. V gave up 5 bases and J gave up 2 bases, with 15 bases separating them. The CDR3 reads CSVLPRDRNTGELFF. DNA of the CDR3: TGCAGCGTTCTCCCCCGGGATAGAAACACCGGGGAGCTGTTTTTT.

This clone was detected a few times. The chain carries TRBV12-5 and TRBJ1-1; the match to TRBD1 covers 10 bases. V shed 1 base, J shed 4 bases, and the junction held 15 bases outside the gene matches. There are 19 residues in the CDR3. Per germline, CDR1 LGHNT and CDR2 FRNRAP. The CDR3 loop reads CASGLASGQGKVRPTEAFF. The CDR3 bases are TGTGCTAGTGGTTTGGCATCGGGACAGGGGAAGGTAAGGCCCACTGAAGCTTTCTTT.

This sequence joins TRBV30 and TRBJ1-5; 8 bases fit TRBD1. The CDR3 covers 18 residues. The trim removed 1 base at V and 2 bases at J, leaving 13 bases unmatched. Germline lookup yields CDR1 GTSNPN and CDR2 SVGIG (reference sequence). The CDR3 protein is CAWSADRDGLGGNQPQHF. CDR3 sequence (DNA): TGTGCCTGGAGTGCGGACAGGGACGGGCTTGGAGGCAATCAGCCCCAGCATTTT. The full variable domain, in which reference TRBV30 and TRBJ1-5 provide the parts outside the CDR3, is SQTIHQWPATLVQPVGSPLSLECTVEGTSNPNLYWYRQAAGRGLQLLFYSVGIGQISSEVPQNLSASRPQDRQFILSSKKLLLSDSGFYLCAWSADRDGLGGNQPQHFGDGTRLSIL.

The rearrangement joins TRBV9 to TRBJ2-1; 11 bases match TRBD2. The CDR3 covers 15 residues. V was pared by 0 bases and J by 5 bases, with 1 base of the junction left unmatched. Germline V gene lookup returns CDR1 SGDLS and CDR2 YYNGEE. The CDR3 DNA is TGTGCCAGCAGCGTAGGACTAGCGGGAAACAATGAGCAGTTCTTC. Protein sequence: CASSVGLAGNNEQFF.

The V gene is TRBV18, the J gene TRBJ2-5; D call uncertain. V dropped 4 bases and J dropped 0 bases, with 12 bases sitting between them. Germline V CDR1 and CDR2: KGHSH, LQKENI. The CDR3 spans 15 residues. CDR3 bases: TGTGCCAGCTCACGTGGACCTGTTGACCAAGAGACCCAGTACTTC. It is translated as CASSRGPVDQETQYF.

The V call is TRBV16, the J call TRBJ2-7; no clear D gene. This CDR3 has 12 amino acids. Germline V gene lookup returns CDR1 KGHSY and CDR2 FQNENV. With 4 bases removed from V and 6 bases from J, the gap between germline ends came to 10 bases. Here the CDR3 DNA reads TGTGCCAGCAGCCTCACCATTCCCGAGCAGTACTTC. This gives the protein CASSLTIPEQYF.